This TCR beta chain was found in a study of blood T cell repertoires in COVID-19. The overall study: Sites in the United States, Italy and Spain provided acute and convalescent COVID-19 samples. T cells, B-cell-depleted T cells, or PBMCs supplied cDNA or gDNA.

Germline assignment: CDR1 LNHNV and CDR2 YYDKDF (reference sequence). The V end was cut by 1 base, the J end by 5 bases, with 5 bases between. The CDR3 has 12 amino acids. Original processing methods: Researchers report that nucleated cell counts were estimated from reference gene primer amplification. Using immunoSEQ multiplex PCR, the repertoire was profiled, and TCRdb retains in-frame clones only, with some absent. Clone size and V and J calls were adopted from that table, with D and trimming inferred from the DNA. The sample consists of about 100,000 clones, about nine tenths of them appearing once.

The specimen sequenced was peripheral blood. The source is a human donor in a cohort sampled during active COVID-19. This rearrangement joins TRBV15 to TRBJ2-5; D ambiguous. This CDR3 is CATSRAFETQYF. Here the CDR3 DNA reads TGTGCCACCAGCAGAGCGTTTGAGACCCAGTACTTC.